This T cell receptor beta chain originates from a study of OX40 agonist ivuxolimab in advanced cancers. About the study: A history of anti-PD-1, anti-PD-L1 or anti-CTLA-4 therapy was acceptable, and 40% had some. The study's findings and limits: At 0.1 to 3.0 mg/kg and by week 6, CD4+ and CD8+ T cells in the blood had expanded clonally.

This CDR3 region has 16 residues. Unmatched junction bases numbered 12, after V lost 3 bases and J lost 4 bases. The germline V gene has CDR1 SGHNT and CDR2 YYREEE (reference sequence). For this clone: The antigen is undetermined.

Repertoires were generated with immunoSEQ multiplex PCR, while TCRdb's copy carries only in-frame clones and drops some. The repertoire holds about 90,000 clones, with around 90% as singletons. Here the sequenced sample was CD4+ or CD8+ T cells sorted from blood, taken in a trial of the OX40 agonist ivuxolimab. The V gene is TRBV5-4, the J gene TRBJ2-5, with TRBD2 matching over 7 bases. The source is an adult with an advanced solid tumor such as melanoma, head and neck, liver or kidney cancer. The CDR3: CASSSLHGREGETQYF. The CDR3 DNA is TGTGCCAGCAGCTCCCTACATGGCAGGGAGGGAGAGACCCAGTACTTC.